The 9 T cell receptor beta chains below all came from one sample that was sequenced in a study of T cells after yellow fever vaccination. One entry per CDR3 protein, called by TCRdb with MiXCR from the 5' RACE reads. The top ten clones hold more than 12% of a sample with approximately 550,000 distinct CDR3 sequences, roughly 13% of them seen once. The specimen was PBMCs, collected on the day of the yellow fever booster vaccination. Receptors originate from a man aged 25 to 40 who received the YFV17D yellow fever vaccine.

The chain recombines TRBV12-3 or TRBV12-4 with TRBJ1-5; perhaps TRBD1 as D (5 bases). The CDR3 has 14 residues. The V end was cut by 5 bases, the J end by 9 bases, with 17 bases between. The CDR3 DNA reads as TGTGCCAGCAGTGCACGGGCCGGGGGATTGCCCCAGCATTTT. Translated: CASSARAGGLPQHF.

The chain is built from TRBV20-1 and TRBJ1-1; D is uncertain. CDR3 length: 11 residues. Germline CDR1 reads DFQATT; CDR2 reads SNEGSKA (reference sequence). Trimming removed 3 bases at V and 4 bases at J, with 6 bases between. In nucleotides, the CDR3 is TGCAGTGCTAGTATGTCCACTGAAGCTTTCTTT. It yields the protein CSASMSTEAFF.

CDR3 nucleotide sequence: TGTGTCAGGGAGGGGGAAACTAACTATGGCTACACCTTC. The encoded protein is CVREGETNYGYTF. The chain carries TRBV30 and TRBJ1-2, with a weak D call TRBD1 (6 bases). CDR3 length: 13 residues. Germline loops: CDR1 GTSNPN, CDR2 SVGIG (reference sequence).

This sequence joins TRBV5-1 and TRBJ2-1; no definite D call. Germline assignment: CDR1 SGHRS and CDR2 YFSETQ. V lost 0 bases and J 6 bases, leaving 13 bases between the germline ends. There are 15 residues in the CDR3. This CDR3 is CASSLVGLSVNEQFF. DNA of the CDR3: TGCGCCAGCAGCTTGGTTGGTCTATCTGTCAATGAGCAGTTCTTC. The whole variable domain, remainder taken from reference TRBV5-1 and TRBJ2-1, is KAGVTQTPRYLIKTRGQQVTLSCSPISGHRSVSWYQQTPGQGLQFLFEYFSETQRNKGNFPGRFSGRQFSNSRSEMNVSTLELGDSALYLCASSLVGLSVNEQFFGPGTRLTVL.

CDR3 loop: CASSLTRELPQHF. CDR3 in DNA: TGTGCCAGCAGTTTAACCAGGGAGCTGCCCCAGCATTTT. The V gene is TRBV27, the J gene TRBJ1-5; D might be TRBD1 (5 bases). The CDR3 is 13 amino acids. CDR1 and CDR2 from the germline V gene are MNHEY and SMNVEV (reference sequence). V gave up 2 bases and J gave up 9 bases, with 11 bases separating them.

This clonotype was observed a few times. The chain is built from TRBV12-3 or TRBV12-4 and TRBJ2-1, with TRBD2 matching 14 bases. V lost 4 bases to trimming and J lost 0 bases; unmatched junction nucleotides: 11. The CDR3 loop spans 20 amino acids. The CDR3 DNA sequence: TGTGCCAGCAGTTGGGGCCCGGGGACTAGCGGGAGAGGCTCCTACAATGAGCAGTTCTTC. Translating gives CASSWGPGTSGRGSYNEQFF.

V and J are TRBV12-5 and TRBJ2-7; D is possibly TRBD2 (5 bases). The CDR3 totals 13 residues. Germline V gene sequence: CDR1 LGHNT, CDR2 FRNRAP. V lost 7 bases to trimming and J lost 7 bases, with 17 bases between them. Here the CDR3 reads CASARDYPWEQYF. DNA for the CDR3: TGTGCTAGTGCCCGAGACTACCCCTGGGAGCAGTACTTC.

The rearrangement links TRBV18 to TRBJ2-3, with 8 nucleotides matching TRBD1. CDR3 size: 14 residues. In germline, CDR1 is KGHSH, CDR2 LQKENI. V gave up 6 bases and J gave up 1 base; unmatched junction bases: 3. The CDR3 is CASSVTGGTDTQYF. Here the CDR3 DNA reads TGTGCCAGCTCCGTGACAGGGGGCACAGATACGCAGTATTTT.

This clonotype was picked up many times. This chain connects TRBV15 to TRBJ2-7, with TRBD1 identical over 10 bases. The CDR3 sequence is 15 residues long. Germline CDR1 LNHNV, CDR2 YYDKDF (reference sequence). V was pared by 5 bases and J by 3 bases, with 7 bases of the junction left unmatched. The CDR3 sequence: CATSGGQGGHYEQYF. As DNA, the CDR3 is TGTGCCACCAGCGGAGGACAGGGGGGTCACTACGAGCAGTACTTC.